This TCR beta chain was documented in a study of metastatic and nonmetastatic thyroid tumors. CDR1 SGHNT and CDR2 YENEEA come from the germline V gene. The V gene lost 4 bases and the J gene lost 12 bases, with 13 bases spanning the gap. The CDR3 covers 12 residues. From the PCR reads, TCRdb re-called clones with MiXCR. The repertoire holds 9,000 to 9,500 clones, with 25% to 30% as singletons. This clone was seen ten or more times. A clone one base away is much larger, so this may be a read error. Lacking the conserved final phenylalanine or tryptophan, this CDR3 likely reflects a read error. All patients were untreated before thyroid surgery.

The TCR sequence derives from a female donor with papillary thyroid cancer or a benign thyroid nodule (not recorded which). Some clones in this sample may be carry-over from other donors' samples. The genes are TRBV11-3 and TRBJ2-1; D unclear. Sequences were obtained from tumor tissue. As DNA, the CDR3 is TGTGCCAGCAGCTCCCGACTGGAAGGGCAGTTCCTC. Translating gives CASSSRLEGQFL.